This note documents a single T cell receptor beta chain sequence. Some clones are missing from TCRdb's copy, which holds only in-frame ones; the method was immunoSEQ multiplex PCR. The table lists 200,000 to 300,000 clones, roughly 82% of them singletons. Participants' own reports of clinical history determined their cohort assignment. The recovered donors of Cohort 3 showed two negative PCRs, clearance, or symptom resolution. This sample is part of a study of blood T cell repertoires in COVID-19. Germline-derived CDR1 and CDR2 are SGDLS and YYNGEE. This CDR3 is 17 amino acids long. Trimming took 4 bases from V and 3 from J; bases not matched to a gene: 13.

This TCR came from a woman aged 45-59 years who had recovered from COVID-19. Material: PBMCs or T cells enriched from blood (not recorded which). The chain is built from TRBV9 and TRBJ2-7, with TRBD2 identical over 10 bases. The CDR3 DNA is TGTGCCAGCAGCCCTACTCAGACTAGCGGGCGGTACTACGAGCAGTACTTC. Translation gives CASSPTQTSGRYYEQYF.